One and the same sample provided the 21 T cell receptor beta chains below, sequenced in a study of blood T cell repertoires in COVID-19. The table came from immunoSEQ multiplex PCR; TCRdb's copy has only in-frame clones and leaves some out. Counted here are about 89,000 clones, 75% to 90% occurring once; the ten biggest clones make up 1.2%. The sequencing sample was made of peripheral blood. These receptors all come from an elderly man with active or convalescent COVID-19.

The rearrangement links TRBV18 to TRBJ1-1, with no clear D. The CDR3 is 13 residues long. V lost 5 bases and J 3 bases, leaving 10 bases between the germline ends. Per the germline V gene, CDR1 is KGHSH and CDR2 is LQKENI. Here the CDR3 reads CASSRLADTEAFF. CDR3 nucleotides: TGTGCCAGCTCAAGGCTAGCGGACACTGAAGCTTTCTTT. Complete variable domain (other parts from reference TRBV18 and TRBJ1-1): NAGVMQNPRHLVRRRGQEARLRCSPMKGHSHVYWYRQLPEEGLKFMVYLQKENIIDESGMPKERFSAEFPKEGPSILRIQQVVRGDSAAYFCASSRLADTEAFFGQGTRLTVV.

The chain joins TRBV28 to TRBJ1-5; the match to TRBD1 covers 8 bases. The CDR3 is 17 amino acids. Losses at the gene ends were 0 bases for V and 6 bases for J; bases not matched to a gene: 10. In germline, CDR1 is MDHEN, CDR2 SYDVKM. The CDR3 loop reads CASSLWSLQGVSQPQHF. CDR3 nucleotide sequence: TGTGCCAGCAGTTTATGGAGCCTACAGGGGGTCAGTCAGCCCCAGCATTTT.

This rearrangement joins TRBV4-2 to TRBJ2-2, with TRBD2 identical over 12 bases. The V segment lost 4 bases and the J segment 3 bases; nucleotides outside the gene matches: 3. The CDR3 loop spans 16 amino acids. In germline, CDR1 is LGHNA, CDR2 YNFKEQ. The CDR3 loop is CASSPSGRGDTGELFF. The CDR3 DNA follows: TGTGCCAGCAGCCCTAGCGGGAGGGGGGACACCGGGGAGCTGTTTTTT.

V gene TRBV21-1 combines with J gene TRBJ1-1. TRBV21-1 is a pseudogene locus. This CDR3 contains 19 residues. The CDR3 bases are TGTGCCAGCAGCACAGGAATGGGGGGGCCTCCGAGCAAATGTATTGAAGCTTTCTTT. Its protein is CASSTGMGGPPSKCIEAFF.

This chain joins TRBV28 and TRBJ2-2, with D hard to call. The germline V and J ends were trimmed by 6 bases and 7 bases, with 6 bases remaining between them. The CDR3 is 11 residues long. Germline-derived CDR1 and CDR2 are MDHEN and SYDVKM. The CDR3 nucleotides read TGTGCCAGCAGCTCGTACGGGGAGCTGTTTTTT. Translated: CASSSYGELFF.

The rearrangement uses TRBV4-2 and TRBJ1-2; possibly TRBD1 for D (5 bases). There are 14 residues in the CDR3. Trimming cost V 0 bases and J 6 bases, with 11 bases left between them. Per germline, CDR1 LGHNA and CDR2 YNFKEQ. CDR3 in amino acids: CASSQDPQGNGYTF. The CDR3 coding sequence is TGTGCCAGCAGCCAAGATCCCCAGGGCAATGGCTACACCTTC.

The chain uses TRBV6-6 and TRBJ1-1; TRBD1 is a possible D gene (5 bases). V was clipped by 5 bases and J by 4 bases, with 8 bases between them. Germline lookup yields CDR1 MNHNY and CDR2 SVGAGI (reference sequence). The CDR3 is 12 amino acids. CDR3 amino acids: CASSQTVTEAFF. As DNA, the CDR3 is TGTGCCAGCAGTCAGACAGTCACTGAAGCTTTCTTT.

The chain has TRBV28 and TRBJ1-1; D gene ambiguous. The ends were cut back, 5 bases at V and 8 bases at J, with 12 bases in the middle. Germline lookup yields CDR1 MDHEN and CDR2 SYDVKM. The CDR3 has 12 amino acids. The CDR3 nucleotides read TGTGCCAGCAGTCTTAACCTCGGGGAAGCTTTCTTT. Its translation is CASSLNLGEAFF.

The chain combines TRBV29-1 with TRBJ1-1, with D possibly matching TRBD1 (5 bases). This CDR3 comprises 14 residues. Germline V gene sequence: CDR1 SQVTM, CDR2 ANQGSEA. Trimming shortened V by 2 bases and J by 2 bases, and 12 bases separated the two germline ends. The CDR3 loop reads CSVEPLRGNTEAFF. In DNA form, the CDR3 reads TGCAGCGTTGAACCTTTAAGGGGAAACACTGAAGCTTTCTTT.

The rearrangement joins TRBV11-3 to TRBJ1-5; D is undetermined. Germline-derived CDR1 and CDR2 are SGHNT and YENEEA. V dropped 2 bases and J dropped 8 bases, with 4 bases sitting between them. The CDR3 totals 11 residues. The CDR3, as DNA: TGTGCCAGCAGCTTATTAGAGCCCCAGCATTTT. Translation: CASSLLEPQHF.

The V and J genes are TRBV28 and TRBJ1-1; 9 bases map to TRBD1. V trimming: 3 bases; J trimming: 1 base; junction bases outside the gene matches: 0. This CDR3 contains 14 residues. Germline assignment: CDR1 MDHEN and CDR2 SYDVKM. CDR3 region: CASSLGQGNTEAFF. The CDR3 bases are TGTGCCAGCAGTTTGGGACAGGGGAACACTGAAGCTTTCTTT.

The chain joins TRBV4-2 to TRBJ2-3, with TRBD2 identical over 14 bases. The ends lost 1 base at V and 6 bases at J; junction bases unmatched: 9. This CDR3 comprises 18 residues. The germline CDR1 and CDR2 sequences are LGHNA and YNFKEQ. CDR3 nucleotide sequence: TGTGCCAGCAGCCAAGGAGACGGGACTAGCGGGAGTTTGGATACGCAGTATTTT. This codes for CASSQGDGTSGSLDTQYF.

The chain has TRBV10-3 and TRBJ1-2, with D perhaps matching TRBD1 (6 bases). Per the germline V gene, CDR1 is ENHRY and CDR2 is SYGVKD. The CDR3 runs to 15 residues. Trimming took 10 bases from V and 3 from J, leaving 21 bases between them. The CDR3 is CATNPVGAEHYGYTF. The CDR3 coding sequence is TGTGCCACCAACCCGGTGGGGGCGGAACACTATGGCTACACCTTC.

The chain combines TRBV27 with TRBJ2-2; 9 bases match TRBD1. The CDR3 length is 18 residues. Germline assignment: CDR1 MNHEY and CDR2 SMNVEV (reference sequence). Unmatched junction bases numbered 11, after V lost 5 bases and J lost 1 base. The CDR3 DNA is TGTGCCAGCAGTCAGGGGGGGACAGGGCCAGTGAACACCGGGGAGCTGTTTTTT. Translated: CASSQGGTGPVNTGELFF.

The chain is built from TRBV15 and TRBJ2-7, with no clear D. The CDR3 extends over 14 amino acids. Germline V lookup: CDR1 LNHNV, CDR2 YYDKDF (reference sequence). Deletions cut 0 bases from V and 2 bases from J, with 8 bases between. The CDR3 DNA sequence: TGTGCCACCAGCAGAGACAAAACTCCCTACGAGCAGTACTTC. The encoded protein is CATSRDKTPYEQYF.

This clone has a handful of counts. The J gene is TRBJ2-7, the V gene TRBV4-3; a weak D match, TRBD2 (6 bases). CDR1 and CDR2 (germline): LGHNA, YSLEER. The CDR3 is made up of 17 amino acids. Trimming took off 2 bases at V and 2 bases at J, with 19 bases between the two ends. The CDR3 is CASSQITGGPGAYEQYF. The DNA for the CDR3 is TGCGCCAGCAGCCAAATCACTGGGGGTCCGGGGGCCTACGAGCAGTACTTC.

The V gene is TRBV6-6, the J gene TRBJ1-5; the D is unclear. Trimming removed 6 bases at V and 0 bases at J, with 12 bases between. The germline CDR1 and CDR2 sequences are MNHNY and SVGAGI (reference sequence). CDR3 length equals 15 residues. For the CDR3, the DNA is TGTGCCAGCAGCCTAGGAGTAGATAGCAATCAGCCCCAGCATTTT. Translating gives CASSLGVDSNQPQHF.

This clone was found once. The chain recombines TRBV7-2 with TRBJ2-3; TRBD2 aligns across 8 bases. Trimming removed 11 bases from V and 3 bases from J; junction bases left unmatched: 10. The CDR3 sequence is 14 residues long. Germline CDR1 is SGHTA and CDR2 is FQGNSA. For the CDR3, the DNA is TGTGCCTCACAAGTCGGGAGGGGTACAGATACGCAGTATTTT. Residues: CASQVGRGTDTQYF.

This chain joins TRBV27 and TRBJ1-5; 9 bases are shared with TRBD1. Per the germline V gene, CDR1 is MNHEY and CDR2 is SMNVEV (reference sequence). Trimming removed 6 bases from V and 7 bases from J; junction bases left unmatched: 22. This CDR3 is built from 19 residues. The CDR3 here is CASSRQGVGYEPGQQPQHF. CDR3 DNA sequence: TGTGCCAGCAGCCGACAGGGGGTCGGTTACGAGCCCGGGCAGCAGCCCCAGCATTTT.

The V gene is TRBV25-1, the J gene TRBJ2-7; TRBD2 agrees at 7 bases. From germline, CDR1 is MGHDK and CDR2 SYGVNS. V lost 2 bases to trimming and J lost 4 bases; unmatched junction nucleotides: 2. The CDR3 has 13 amino acids. The DNA for the CDR3 is TGTGCCAGCAGTGAAAGCGGGGATTACGAGCAGTACTTC. The encoded protein is CASSESGDYEQYF.

The chain has TRBV4-3 and TRBJ2-7; a possible D gene is TRBD1 (5 bases). Trimming removed 1 base from V and 7 bases from J, with 20 bases in between. Germline CDR1 and CDR2: LGHNA and YSLEER. The CDR3 spans 16 residues. CDR3 sequence (DNA): TGCGCCAGCAGCCAAGTCCCACCCCAGGACAAGGAGGAGCAGTACTTC. It specifies CASSQVPPQDKEEQYF.